This T cell receptor (beta chain) was sequenced during a study of blood T cell repertoires in COVID-19. At the level of the study: The United States, Italy and Spain were the sources of the acute and convalescent COVID-19 samples. Sources were T cells, B-cell-depleted T cells, or PBMCs; the material itself was cDNA or gDNA.

How the authors handled the data: Amplification with reference gene primers provided the estimates of nucleated cell counts. The method was immunoSEQ multiplex PCR; TCRdb's version includes in-frame clones alone and lacks a portion of them. V, J and clone size were drawn from that table, and D and trimming were deduced from the DNA. Here the sample spans approximately 270,000 clones, about 89% being singletons. CDR3 length equals 15 residues. In germline, CDR1 is SGHAT, CDR2 FQNNGV. V lost 5 bases to trimming and J lost 1 base, with 12 bases between them. This receptor was identified in a man in his forties with active or convalescent COVID-19. V gene TRBV11-2 combines with J gene TRBJ1-3, with TRBD1 as a possible D gene (5 bases). Material for sequencing was peripheral blood. The CDR3 here is CASSAQTVSGNTIYF. CDR3 bases: TGTGCCAGCAGCGCCCAGACAGTATCTGGAAACACCATATATTTT. Based on the CDR3 plus reference TRBV11-2 and TRBJ1-3, the full variable domain is EAGVAQSPRYKIIEKRQSVAFWCNPISGHATLYWYQQILGQGPKLLIQFQNNGVVDDSQLPKDRFSAERLKGVDSTLKIQPAKLEDSAVYLCASSAQTVSGNTIYFGEGSWLTVV.